Listed below are T cell receptor beta chains from one sample, sequenced in a study of T cells in Graves' hyperthyroidism and ophthalmopathy. TCRdb redid the calling of the multiplex PCR reads with MiXCR, one entry per CDR3 protein. In the table there are 640,000 or so distinct CDR3 sequences, about 15% of which are singletons. Sequenced: blood. The receptors derive from a woman between 40 and 50 years old with Graves' ophthalmopathy. Each CDR3 is given with its conserved first and last residue. The order of the fields is V gene, J gene, CDR3 protein.

V: TRBV3-1
J: TRBJ2-2
CDR3: CASSQDVGTGELFF

V: TRBV2
J: TRBJ1-2
CDR3: CASSETDLNYGYTF

V: TRBV4-3
J: TRBJ1-1
CDR3: CASSQGTGIEAFF

V: TRBV28
J: TRBJ1-2
CDR3: CASSFEDRAYGYTF

V: TRBV4-1
J: TRBJ1-1
CDR3: CASSGRGQGFMNTEAFF

V: TRBV20-1
J: TRBJ2-5
CDR3: CSAREREDSQWYF

V: TRBV4-2
J: TRBJ2-5
CDR3: CASSQADTGETQYF

V: TRBV6-1
J: TRBJ2-3
CDR3: CASSEVLVFGGSSDTQYF

V: TRBV7-6
J: TRBJ1-1
CDR3: CASSVTAQGWTEAFF

V: TRBV28
J: TRBJ1-2
CDR3: CASSPDTSNYGYTF

V: TRBV25-1
J: TRBJ2-5
CDR3: CASRETGPETQYF

V: TRBV2
J: TRBJ2-7
CDR3: CASTSDTISYEQYF

V: TRBV5-1
J: TRBJ1-3
CDR3: CASSFTGTAGNTIYF

V: TRBV24-1
J: TRBJ2-5
CDR3: CATSEPPRLAGEDQETQYF

V: TRBV7-9
J: TRBJ2-2
CDR3: CASSLAGTDFGELFF

V: TRBV6-2/TRBV6-3
J: TRBJ2-3
CDR3: CASSYPTPREAADTQYF

V: TRBV7-9
J: TRBJ2-2
CDR3: CASSFPRVGTGELFF

V: TRBV12-3/TRBV12-4
J: TRBJ2-7
CDR3: CASSYRDKTYEQYF

V: TRBV20-1
J: TRBJ2-7
CDR3: CSARGSALRAYEQYF

V: TRBV28
J: TRBJ1-1
CDR3: CATLRSGDTEAFF

V: TRBV13
J: TRBJ2-2
CDR3: CASSPVAGTGELFF

V: TRBV3-1
J: TRBJ1-1
CDR3: CASSRNHGLNTEAFF